These 8 T cell receptor beta chains originate from one sample sequenced in a study of CD8 T cells in Susac syndrome. cDNA came from about 0.5 to 1 ug RNA primed by random hexamers. Using its own MiXCR run on the immunoSEQ multiplex PCR reads, TCRdb lists one record per CDR3 protein. The data show 140,000 to 150,000 distinct CDR3 sequences, approximately 93% seen once. Sequenced: CD4+ T cells from PBMCs. These receptors all stem from a human donor in good health.

This chain connects TRBV5-4 to TRBJ1-4, with a possible D match to TRBD1 (5 bases). The CDR3 has 13 residues. V was clipped by 10 bases and J by 8 bases, with 18 bases between them. The V gene's germline CDR1 is SGHNT and CDR2 YYREEE (reference sequence). The CDR3 sequence is CAWRGPAREKLFF. CDR3 nucleotide sequence: TGTGCCTGGAGGGGACCTGCCCGCGAAAAACTGTTTTTT. The complete variable domain, with remaining parts taken from reference TRBV5-4 and TRBJ1-4, reads ETGVTQSPTHLIKTRGQQVTLRCSSQSGHNTVSWYQQALGQGPQFIFQYYREEENGRGNFPPRFSGLQFPNYSSELNVNALELDDSALYLCAWRGPAREKLFFGSGTQLSVL.

The CDR3 nucleotides are TGCGCCAGCAGCTTGCGACAGGGGGCCTCCTACAATGAGCAGTTCTTC. Translation: CASSLRQGASYNEQFF. The chain is built from TRBV5-1 and TRBJ2-1; 10 bases match TRBD1. The CDR3 covers 16 residues. The germline V gene encodes CDR1 SGHRS and CDR2 YFSETQ. V was pared by 1 base and J by 0 bases, with 1 base of the junction left unmatched. The full variable domain, completed using reference TRBV5-1 and TRBJ2-1, is KAGVTQTPRYLIKTRGQQVTLSCSPISGHRSVSWYQQTPGQGLQFLFEYFSETQRNKGNFPGRFSGRQFSNSRSEMNVSTLELGDSALYLCASSLRQGASYNEQFFGPGTRLTVL.

A single count supports this clonotype. The chain has TRBV2 and TRBJ2-1, with D possibly matching TRBD1 (7 bases). CDR1 is SNHLY, CDR2 FYNNEI, per germline. V lost 3 bases and J lost 1, with 10 bases in between. This CDR3 is 15 amino acids long. Here the CDR3 reads CASSEEGASYNEQFF. CDR3 bases: TGTGCCAGCAGTGAGGAGGGGGCGTCCTACAATGAGCAGTTCTTC.

The chain has TRBV15 and TRBJ1-5; D uncertain. V was pared by 3 bases and J by 4 bases, with 7 bases between. The CDR3 covers 13 residues. Germline CDR1 and CDR2: LNHNV and YYDKDF (reference sequence). The DNA for the CDR3 is TGTGCCACCAGCAGTGATCGGAATCAGCCCCAGCATTTT. This encodes CATSSDRNQPQHF.

The gene calls are TRBV20-1 and TRBJ2-7, with 13 positions matching TRBD2. Trimming took 7 bases from V and 4 from J; bases not matched to a gene: 4. This CDR3 comprises 13 residues. Germline-derived CDR1 and CDR2 are DFQATT and SNEGSKA (reference sequence). The CDR3 protein is CSGTSGRGYEQYF. Written as DNA, the CDR3 is TGCAGTGGGACTAGCGGGAGAGGGTACGAGCAGTACTTC.

This chain connects TRBV19 to TRBJ2-2; D is perhaps TRBD1 or TRBD2 (6 bases each). The V and J ends lost 5 bases and 3 bases respectively, with 19 bases between them. Germline V gene sequence: CDR1 LNHDA, CDR2 SQIVND (reference sequence). The CDR3 has 17 residues. The CDR3 is CASSPQVHRDYTGELFF. In DNA, the CDR3 is TGTGCCAGTAGTCCCCAAGTCCACAGGGACTACACCGGGGAGCTGTTTTTT.

The chain links TRBV9 to TRBJ1-1; D not certain. The germline V gene encodes CDR1 SGDLS and CDR2 YYNGEE. With 0 bases removed from V and 6 bases from J, the gap between germline ends came to 3 bases. This CDR3 is built from 11 residues. CDR3 sequence: CASSVGPEAFF. The CDR3 nucleotides read TGTGCCAGCAGCGTAGGCCCTGAAGCTTTCTTT.

CDR3 in amino acids: CASSLPSWNTEAFF. DNA for the CDR3: TGTGCCAGCAGCTTACCGTCTTGGAACACTGAAGCTTTCTTT. The rearrangement joins TRBV7-8 to TRBJ1-1; D is uncertain. The CDR3 runs to 14 residues. From germline, CDR1 is SGHVS and CDR2 FQNEAQ. Trimming removed 2 bases at V and 1 base at J, with 8 bases between.